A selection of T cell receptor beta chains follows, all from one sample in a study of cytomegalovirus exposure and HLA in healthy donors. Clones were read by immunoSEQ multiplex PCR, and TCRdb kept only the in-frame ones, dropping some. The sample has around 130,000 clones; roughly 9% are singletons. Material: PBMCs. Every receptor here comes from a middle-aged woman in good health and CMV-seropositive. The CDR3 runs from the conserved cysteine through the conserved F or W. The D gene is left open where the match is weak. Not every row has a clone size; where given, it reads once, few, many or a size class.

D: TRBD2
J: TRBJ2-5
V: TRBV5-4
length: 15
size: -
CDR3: CASSPGLAGWETQYF
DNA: TGTGCCAGCAGCCCCGGACTAGCGGGGTGGGAGACCCAGTACTTC

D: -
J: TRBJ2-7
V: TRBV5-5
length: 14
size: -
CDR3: CASSLRTGPYEQYF
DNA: TGTGCCAGCAGCTTGCGAACAGGACCCTACGAGCAGTACTTC

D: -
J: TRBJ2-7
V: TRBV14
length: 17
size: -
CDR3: CASSQDLPSAVPYEQYF
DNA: TGTGCCAGCAGCCAAGATCTCCCTAGCGCCGTGCCCTACGAGCAGTACTTC

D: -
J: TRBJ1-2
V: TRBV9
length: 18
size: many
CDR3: CASSPRGGDPRVLYGYTF
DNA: TGTGCCAGCAGCCCTAGGGGGGGGGACCCTCGGGTTCTCTATGGCTACACCTTC

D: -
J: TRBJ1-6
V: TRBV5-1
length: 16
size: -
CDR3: CATSTRATGPGITLHF
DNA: TGCGCCACCTCCACTAGGGCAACAGGGCCCGGCATAACCCTCCACTTT

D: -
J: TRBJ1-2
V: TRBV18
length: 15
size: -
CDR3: CASSPSDLKSRGYTF
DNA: TGTGCCAGCTCACCGAGCGACTTAAAAAGTCGTGGCTACACCTTC

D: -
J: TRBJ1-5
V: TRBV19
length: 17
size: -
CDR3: CASTEHNSGRAAQPQHF
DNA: TGTGCCAGTACCGAACACAACTCGGGCAGGGCGGCGCAGCCCCAGCATTTT

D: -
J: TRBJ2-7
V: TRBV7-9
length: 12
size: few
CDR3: CASSSGQNEQYF
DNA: TGTGCCAGCAGCTCTGGACAGAACGAGCAGTACTTC

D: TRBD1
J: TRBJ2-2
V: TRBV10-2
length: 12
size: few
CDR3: CASSGGFGELFF
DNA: TGCGCCAGTTCAGGGGGTTTCGGGGAGCTGTTTTTT

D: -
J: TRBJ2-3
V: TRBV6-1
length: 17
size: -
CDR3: CASSERVDPGYTDTQYF
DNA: TGTGCCAGCAGTGAACGTGTGGATCCGGGATACACAGATACGCAGTATTTT

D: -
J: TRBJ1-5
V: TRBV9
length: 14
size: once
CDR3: CASSVSGTHQPQHF
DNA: TGTGCCAGCAGCGTTTCAGGGACTCATCAGCCCCAGCATTTT

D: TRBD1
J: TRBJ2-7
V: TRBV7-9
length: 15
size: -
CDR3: CASSLGTGARYEQYF
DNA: TGTGCCAGCAGCTTAGGAACAGGGGCGCGGTACGAGCAGTACTTC

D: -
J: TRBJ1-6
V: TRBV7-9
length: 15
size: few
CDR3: CASSLMGHYNSPLHF
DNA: TGTGCCAGCAGCTTAATGGGGCACTATAATTCACCCCTCCACTTT

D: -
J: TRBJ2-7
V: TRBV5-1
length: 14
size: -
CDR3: CASSLDRAFYEQYF
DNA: TGCGCCAGCAGCTTGGACAGGGCTTTCTACGAGCAGTACTTC

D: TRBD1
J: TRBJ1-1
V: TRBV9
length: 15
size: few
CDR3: CASSVLGAGGTEAFF
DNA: TGTGCCAGCAGCGTCCTCGGGGCAGGGGGCACTGAAGCTTTCTTT

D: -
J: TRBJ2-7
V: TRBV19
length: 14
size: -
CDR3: CASSSGTTYYEQYF
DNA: TGTGCCAGTAGTTCCGGGACAACTTACTACGAGCAGTACTTC

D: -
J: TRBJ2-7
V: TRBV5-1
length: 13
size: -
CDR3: CASSSGISYEQYF
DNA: TGCGCCAGCAGCTCGGGAATCTCCTACGAGCAGTACTTC

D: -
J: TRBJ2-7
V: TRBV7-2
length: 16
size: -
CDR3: CASSLASVRLLREQYF
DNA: TGTGCCAGCAGCTTAGCGTCGGTCCGCCTCCTACGCGAGCAGTACTTC

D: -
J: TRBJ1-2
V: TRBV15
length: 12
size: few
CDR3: CATSSTGYGYTF
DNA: TGTGCCACCAGCAGTACAGGGTATGGCTACACCTTC

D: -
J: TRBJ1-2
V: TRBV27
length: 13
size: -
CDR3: CASSLQGTYRYTF
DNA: TGTGCCAGCAGTCTACAGGGTACCTATCGCTACACCTTC

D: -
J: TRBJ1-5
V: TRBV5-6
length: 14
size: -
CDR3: CASSSQGLGQPQHF
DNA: TGTGCCAGCAGCTCGCAGGGGTTGGGGCAGCCCCAGCATTTT

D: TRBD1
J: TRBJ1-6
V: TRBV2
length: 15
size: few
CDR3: CASSPDRLGNSPLHF
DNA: TGTGCCAGCAGCCCGGACAGGTTGGGGAATTCACCCCTCCACTTT

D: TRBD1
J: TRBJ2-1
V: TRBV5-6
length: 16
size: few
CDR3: CASINLRDRAYNEQFF
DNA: TGTGCCAGCATCAACCTCCGGGACAGGGCATACAATGAGCAGTTCTTC

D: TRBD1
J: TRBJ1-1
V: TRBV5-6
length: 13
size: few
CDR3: CASSFTGGTEAFF
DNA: TGTGCCAGCAGCTTCACAGGGGGCACGGAAGCTTTCTTT

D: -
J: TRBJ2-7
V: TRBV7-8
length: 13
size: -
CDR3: CASSRRQDYEQYF
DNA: TGTGCCAGCAGCCGGAGACAGGATTACGAGCAGTACTTC

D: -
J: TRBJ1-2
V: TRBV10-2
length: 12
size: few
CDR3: CASGGMGYGYTF
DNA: TGCGCCAGCGGGGGGATGGGCTATGGCTACACCTTC

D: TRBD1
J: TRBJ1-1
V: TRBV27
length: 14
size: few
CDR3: CASSLRGRSTEAFF
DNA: TGTGCCAGCAGTTTGAGGGGGCGGTCGACTGAAGCTTTCTTT

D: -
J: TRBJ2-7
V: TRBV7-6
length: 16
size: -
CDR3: CASSSTGSSRSYEQYF
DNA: TGTGCCAGCAGCTCGACAGGCAGCTCCCGTTCCTACGAGCAGTACTTC

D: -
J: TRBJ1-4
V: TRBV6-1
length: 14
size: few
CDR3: CASSEEGGFKKLFF
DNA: TGTGCCAGCAGTGAAGAAGGGGGATTCAAAAAACTGTTTTTT

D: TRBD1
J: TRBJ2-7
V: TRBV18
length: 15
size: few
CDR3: CASSQAGTASYEQYF
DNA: TGTGCCAGCTCCCAGGCCGGGACAGCTTCCTACGAGCAGTACTTC

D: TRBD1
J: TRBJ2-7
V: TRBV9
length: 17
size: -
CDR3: CASSSSRTGQTTYEQYF
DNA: TGTGCCAGCAGCTCCAGTCGGACGGGACAGACAACCTACGAGCAGTACTTC

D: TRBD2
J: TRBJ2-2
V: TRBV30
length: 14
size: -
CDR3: CAWTQTSVAEELFF
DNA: TGTGCCTGGACCCAAACTAGCGTCGCCGAGGAGCTGTTTTTT

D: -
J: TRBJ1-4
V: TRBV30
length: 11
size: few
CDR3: CAWKTQEKLFF
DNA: TGTGCCTGGAAAACGCAGGAAAAACTGTTTTTT